This T cell receptor (beta chain) was profiled in a study of blood T cells in healthy people across ages (dated by TCRdb to the mid-2010s). For the wider study: In model experiments, roughly one uniquely barcoded TCR beta cDNA molecule per two T cells was captured by template switching. For two donors (one aged 18 to 30 and one aged 80 or older), the study analyzed two additional independent replicas of 1 million unique cDNA reads from the same blood draw. To avoid experimental bias, donors of different ages were spread randomly across the sequencing lanes. To track age-related changes in TCR beta repertoire diversity, the study relied on deep sequencing normalized with unique cDNA molecular identifiers. The donors were split into four age groups: young (average about 16 years), middle-aged (nearly 40), aged (more than 55) and long-lived (roughly 80).

Library generation was performed with 5' RACE. Sequencing was carried out with an Illumina HiSeq 2500. A second PCR of roughly 7 to 12 cycles was run with a J-beta primer mix and a sample-barcoded 5' primer. A unique molecular identifier was introduced onto each TCR beta cDNA molecule by a template-switch 5' adaptor carrying 12 random nucleotides. Each sample yielded at least 3 million CDR3-containing paired-end reads. First-strand cDNA synthesis was performed from all RNA using the Mint cDNA synthesis kit, with priming by a TRBC-specific oligonucleotide. All cDNA was treated with uracil-DNA glycosylase and then went through a first 18-cycle PCR with the universal primers M1SS and BC2_uni_R. Processing in the source paper ran as follows. Each sample was normalized by randomly selecting 1 million high-quality reads, each carrying a distinct molecular identifier. Reads with shared molecular identifiers were discarded instead of being binned into consensus sequences. CDR3 identification, clonotype clustering and error correction used MiTCR with a Q25 quality threshold and the strictest error-elimination algorithm. A nonparametric unseen species model with Euler transformation was used to estimate lower-bound total TCR beta diversity. In TCRdb, the public reads were trimmed at Q25 with fastp and aligned with MiXCR, with productive beta chains retained. Every distinct CDR3 protein forms one entry, paired with its most common genes and DNA. TCRdb's processing, not the authors', yielded these V and J calls. Here the sample has 1,300,000 or so distinct CDR3 sequences; approximately 60% occur a single time. Of the sample, 6.5% to 8.5% is held by the ten largest clones.

To note about this clonotype: The antigen this receptor binds is unknown. No qualities accompany the bases; no much larger clone lies one base away.

The roughly 37 donors, aged about 6 to 95 years, were systemically healthy Caucasian individuals from Russia. Each donor gave 8 to 10 milliliters of peripheral blood, drawn into EDTA-treated Vacutainer tubes. PBMCs were isolated by Ficoll-Paque density-gradient centrifugation, with at least 7 million obtained per sample. Trizol reagent was used to extract total RNA from the PBMCs, yielding at least 6 micrograms per sample. The percentages of naive CD45RAhigh/CD27high T cells were determined by flow cytometry on a PBMC aliquot from every donor. CDR1 DFQATT and CDR2 SNEGSKA are derived from the germline V gene (reference sequence). The CDR3 contains 12 residues, cysteine and phenylalanine counted. Here the CDR3 DNA is all that survives: 36 bases in frame from base 1. Beyond this particular receptor, the publication reports: Observed TCR beta diversity per million T cells fell roughly linearly with age, and a significant reduction was already apparent by age around 40. Since profiling was done on bulk unsorted PBMCs, naive and antigen-experienced compartments could not be conclusively compared. The CMV infection status of donors was not known, potentially confounding age-related changes in expanded clonotypes. Compared with the aged group, the long-lived group had more naive CD4+ T cells, fewer expanded clones and increased TCR diversity, suggesting age selection. Estimates of total diversity based on one million sequenced T cells were regarded as lower bounds and as underestimates. A strong correlation was found between observed TCR beta diversity and the percentage of naive T cells measured by flow cytometry.

The chain is made from TRBV20-1 and TRBJ2-1; D gene: possibly TRBD2, on 6 matching bases. The DNA end is a closer match to TRBJ2-7, so the J assignment may be wrong. The sample was blood. This receptor was taken from a man aged 18 to 29 in good health. The CDR3 region reads CSARSGPNEQYF. The DNA sequence is TGCAGTGCTAGGAGCGGGCCCAATGAGCAGTACTTC.